These 18 T cell receptor beta chains originate from one sample sequenced in a study of blood T cell repertoires in COVID-19. Data came from immunoSEQ multiplex PCR; TCRdb stores just in-frame clones and leaves some out. The table includes approximately 400,000 clones, over 75% detected once. Sample: PBMCs or T cells enriched from blood (not recorded which). These receptor sequences come from a man aged 30 to 39 who had recovered from COVID-19.

The V and J genes are TRBV5-4 and TRBJ2-7, with a weak D call TRBD2 (6 bases). Between the trimmed V and J ends, which lost 0 bases and 2 bases, there was a span of 12 bases. CDR1 and CDR2 from the germline V gene are SGHNT and YYREEE (reference sequence). CDR3 length equals 15 residues. CDR3 sequence reads: CASSLGGLTTYEQYF. CDR3 DNA sequence: TGTGCCAGCAGCTTGGGGGGACTTACTACCTACGAGCAGTACTTC.

The chain employs TRBV2 and TRBJ2-7, with D possibly being TRBD1 (6 bases). Trimming stripped 6 bases from V and 3 bases from J, with 9 bases between. Germline V gene lookup returns CDR1 SNHLY and CDR2 FYNNEI. The CDR3 runs 12 residues. CDR3 in amino acids: CASSQTGYEQYF. CDR3 in DNA: TGTGCCAGCAGCCAGACAGGCTACGAGCAGTACTTC.

This clone showed up just a few times. J is TRBJ1-1 and V is TRBV12-3 or TRBV12-4, with 7 bases aligning to TRBD1. V trimming: 3 bases; J trimming: 9 bases; junction bases outside the gene matches: 1. The CDR3 spans 11 residues. The CDR3 nucleotides are TGTGCCAGCAGTTTGGACAGGAAAGCTTTCTTT. Translation: CASSLDRKAFF.

To note about this clone: The same CDR3 is also encoded by other DNA sequences in this sample. The chain carries TRBV18 and TRBJ1-1, with 7 bases lining up with TRBD1. The germline V gene encodes CDR1 KGHSH and CDR2 LQKENI. V trimming: 6 bases; J trimming: 4 bases; junction bases outside the gene matches: 5. This CDR3 has 13 amino acids. DNA for the CDR3: TGTGCCAGCTCCCCCCAGGGGGGCACTGAAGCTTTCTTT. Protein: CASSPQGGTEAFF. Variable domain in full (rest from reference TRBV18 and TRBJ1-1): NAGVMQNPRHLVRRRGQEARLRCSPMKGHSHVYWYRQLPEEGLKFMVYLQKENIIDESGMPKERFSAEFPKEGPSILRIQQVVRGDSAAYFCASSPQGGTEAFFGQGTRLTVV.

The CDR3 DNA follows: TGCGCCAGCAGCTTGATTCCTGACTCTTACGAGCAGTACTTC. Translating gives CASSLIPDSYEQYF. The chain links TRBV5-1 to TRBJ2-7, with unresolved D. Germline values: CDR1 SGHRS, CDR2 YFSETQ. The CDR3 contains 14 residues. V was shortened by 1 base and J by 4 bases, with 12 bases between the two germline ends.

The V gene is TRBV19, the J gene TRBJ1-1; 9 bases map to TRBD1. The V and J ends lost 5 bases and 6 bases, in that order; junction bases with no gene match: 10. This CDR3 is 15 amino acids long. In germline, CDR1 is LNHDA, CDR2 SQIVND (reference sequence). This CDR3 is CASSGIGQGISEAFF. Here the CDR3 DNA reads TGTGCCAGTAGTGGGATAGGACAGGGGATATCTGAAGCTTTCTTT.

V is TRBV7-8 and J is TRBJ1-2; D remains unclear. Germline CDR1 is SGHVS and CDR2 is FQNEAQ. CDR3 length: 13 amino acids. V dropped 1 base and J dropped 7 bases, with 10 bases sitting between them. CDR3 amino acids: CASSLGQFGGYTF. CDR3 sequence (DNA): TGTGCCAGCAGCTTAGGTCAGTTTGGTGGCTACACCTTC. The variable domain in full, completed from reference TRBV7-8 and TRBJ1-2, reads GAGVSQSPRYKVAKRGQDVALRCDPISGHVSLFWYQQALGQGPEFLTYFQNEAQLDKSGLPSDRFFAERPEGSVSTLKIQRTQQEDSAVYLCASSLGQFGGYTFGSGTRLTVV.

The rearrangement uses TRBV5-1 and TRBJ2-7; TRBD1 might be the D (6 bases). The V gene's germline CDR1 is SGHRS and CDR2 YFSETQ. This CDR3 has 15 residues. Trimming left V 0 bases short and J 3 bases short, with 13 bases between. The CDR3 DNA sequence: TGCGCCAGCAGCTTGGGGGGACAAAACATCTACGAGCAGTACTTC. This sequence encodes CASSLGGQNIYEQYF.

J is TRBJ1-6 and V is TRBV6-2 or TRBV6-3; D gene ambiguous. Germline V gene lookup returns CDR1 MNHEY and CDR2 SVGEGT. CDR3 length equals 15 residues. Trimming took 2 bases from V and 3 from J, leaving 8 bases between them. The CDR3 sequence: CASSYEGLYNSPLHF. The CDR3 bases are TGTGCCAGCAGTTACGAGGGCCTCTATAATTCACCCCTCCACTTT.

The chain couples TRBV5-5 to TRBJ1-1; TRBD1 aligns across 8 bases. This CDR3 has 15 amino acids. The germline V gene encodes CDR1 SGHKS and CDR2 YYEKEE (reference sequence). The ends lost 5 bases at V and 2 bases at J; junction bases unmatched: 8. CDR3 sequence (DNA): TGTGCCAGCAGTAGGGACAGGCTGACAAACACTGAAGCTTTCTTT. It encodes CASSRDRLTNTEAFF. Full variable domain (remainder filled in from reference TRBV5-5 and TRBJ1-1): DAGVTQSPTHLIKTRGQQVTLRCSPISGHKSVSWYQQVLGQGPQFIFQYYEKEERGRGNFPDRFSARQFPNYSSELNVNALLLGDSALYLCASSRDRLTNTEAFFGQGTRLTVV.

This clone was counted a few times. This chain joins TRBV9 and TRBJ1-2, with TRBD1 identical over 9 bases. The CDR3 spans 15 residues. Germline lookup yields CDR1 SGDLS and CDR2 YYNGEE. Trimming at V came to 3 bases and at J to 4 bases, leaving 7 bases not matched to a gene. In DNA form, the CDR3 reads TGTGCCAGCAGCGCACGGGACAGGGACCCCTATGGCTACACCTTC. It yields the protein CASSARDRDPYGYTF. Full variable domain (remainder filled in from reference TRBV9 and TRBJ1-2): DSGVTQTPKHLITATGQRVTLRCSPRSGDLSVYWYQQSLDQGLQFLIQYYNGEERAKGNILERFSAQQFPDLHSELNLSSLELGDSALYFCASSARDRDPYGYTFGSGTRLTVV.

The J gene is TRBJ1-6, the V gene TRBV14; possible D gene TRBD1, 5 bases. This CDR3 contains 13 residues. V was cut by 3 bases and J by 7 bases, with 7 bases left in between. Germline V lookup: CDR1 SGHDN, CDR2 FVKESK. The CDR3 here is CASSQYRNSPLHF. CDR3 nucleotide sequence: TGTGCCAGCAGCCAGTACAGGAATTCACCCCTCCACTTT.

The chain combines TRBV3-1 (or the pseudogene TRBV3-2) with TRBJ2-1, with 7 bases that match TRBD2. This CDR3 has 16 amino acids. The germline V gene encodes CDR1 LGHDT and CDR2 YNNKEL (reference sequence). V was clipped by 0 bases and J by 4 bases; unmatched bases: 6. The CDR3 bases are TGTGCCAGCAGCCAAGATGGGGGGGGACTATACAATGAGCAGTTCTTC. Its translation: CASSQDGGGLYNEQFF.

The V gene is TRBV3-1 (or the pseudogene TRBV3-2), the J gene TRBJ1-4; perhaps TRBD1 as D (5 bases). The V and J ends lost 5 bases and 0 bases respectively, with 13 bases between them. The CDR3 is made up of 16 amino acids. CDR1 is LGHDT and CDR2 is YNNKEL in the germline V gene (reference sequence). CDR3 nucleotides: TGTGCCAGCAGCTACAGACAGACAGCAACTAATGAAAAACTGTTTTTT. Translating it yields CASSYRQTATNEKLFF.

This chain uses TRBV7-8 with TRBJ2-5, with TRBD2 identical over 8 bases. CDR3 length: 13 amino acids. With V trimmed by 4 bases and J by 7 bases, 5 bases remained unmatched. Germline V lookup: CDR1 SGHVS, CDR2 FQNEAQ. This chain's CDR3 is CASSYGGAGTQYF. The CDR3 DNA sequence: TGTGCCAGCAGCTACGGGGGGGCTGGGACCCAGTACTTC. Drawing the rest from reference TRBV7-8 and TRBJ2-5, the complete variable domain is GAGVSQSPRYKVAKRGQDVALRCDPISGHVSLFWYQQALGQGPEFLTYFQNEAQLDKSGLPSDRFFAERPEGSVSTLKIQRTQQEDSAVYLCASSYGGAGTQYFGPGTRLLVL.

This chain joins TRBV27 and TRBJ2-7; TRBD1 might be the D (6 bases). The CDR3 totals 16 residues. The V gene's germline CDR1 is MNHEY and CDR2 SMNVEV (reference sequence). The V end lost 6 bases, the J end lost 1 base, and 19 bases lay between the germline ends. Here the CDR3 reads CASSRPKGVRSYEQYF. The DNA of the CDR3 is TGTGCCAGCAGCCGCCCTAAGGGGGTCAGATCCTACGAGCAGTACTTC.

The DNA for the CDR3 is TGTGCCAGCAGCCAAGTAACGTCTAGCGAGCAGTACTTC. Translated, it gives CASSQVTSSEQYF. The chain recombines TRBV3-1 (or the pseudogene TRBV3-2) with TRBJ2-7; D is undetermined. Trimming pared 1 base from V and 6 bases from J, leaving 10 bases between. The germline V gene has CDR1 LGHDT and CDR2 YNNKEL (reference sequence). CDR3 length equals 13 residues.

The CDR3 DNA sequence: TGTGCCAGCAGCGTCAGGGTTCCTTCTGGAAACACCATATATTTT. It specifies CASSVRVPSGNTIYF. V is TRBV6-5 and J is TRBJ1-3, with D perhaps TRBD1 (5 bases). V lost 6 bases to trimming and J lost 1 base, with 13 bases between them. The CDR3 has 15 residues. Germline loops: CDR1 MNHEY, CDR2 SVGAGI.